These 30 T cell receptor beta chains were all obtained from the same sample, sequenced in a study of blood T cell repertoires in COVID-19. TCRdb keeps only in-frame clones here, not all; method: immunoSEQ multiplex PCR. The sample records fewer than 45,000 clones, around 80% being singletons. The specimen was peripheral blood. These receptors came from a man aged 40-50 years with active or convalescent COVID-19.

The chain couples TRBV2 to TRBJ2-7, with TRBD1 identical over 9 bases. This CDR3 has 17 amino acids. The V gene end was trimmed by 0 bases and the J gene end by 2 bases; junction bases not matched to a gene: 8. In germline, CDR1 is SNHLY, CDR2 FYNNEI. CDR3 sequence: CASSEALGQGFTYEQYF. The CDR3 region has the DNA TGTGCCAGCAGTGAAGCGCTCGGACAGGGGTTTACCTACGAGCAGTACTTC.

This clone was observed a few times. The V and J genes are TRBV6-2 or TRBV6-3 and TRBJ1-5; D remains unclear. The CDR3 extends over 13 amino acids. Trimming took off 2 bases at V and 3 bases at J, with 5 bases between the two ends. CDR1 and CDR2 from the germline V gene are MNHEY and SVGEGT. The CDR3 DNA sequence: TGTGCCAGCAGTTACGAGGCCAATCAGCCCCAGCATTTT. This gives the protein CASSYEANQPQHF.

The J gene is TRBJ1-1, the V gene TRBV7-2, with D possibly being TRBD1 (6 bases). From germline, CDR1 is SGHTA and CDR2 FQGNSA. With 4 bases removed from V and 5 bases from J, the gap between germline ends came to 14 bases. This CDR3 is built from 14 residues. The CDR3 loop reads CASSSPGETTEAFF. CDR3 sequence (DNA): TGTGCCAGCAGCTCCCCAGGGGAGACTACTGAAGCTTTCTTT.

The rearrangement uses TRBV23-1 and TRBJ2-6; no firm D call. TRBV23-1 is annotated as an ORF whose role is uncertain. The CDR3 is 15 amino acids. Trimming shortened V by 4 bases and J by 0 bases, and 7 bases separated the two germline ends. CDR3 sequence reads: CASSPQHSGANVLTF. DNA for the CDR3: TGCGCCAGCAGTCCACAGCACTCTGGGGCCAACGTCCTGACTTTC.

This clone was detected a few times. The genes are TRBV7-6 and TRBJ1-1, with TRBD1 as a possible D gene (6 bases). V was cut by 5 bases and J by 3 bases, with 19 bases left in between. This CDR3 has 16 amino acids. CDR1 is SGHVS, CDR2 FNYEAQ, per germline. CDR3 DNA sequence: TGTGCCAGCAGCCCAACAAGGACAGTTTTACACACTGAAGCTTTCTTT. Protein: CASSPTRTVLHTEAFF.

Concerning this clone: This CDR3 is also generated by other DNA sequences in the sample. The chain recombines TRBV6-5 with TRBJ1-3; 9 positions match TRBD1. The CDR3 is 15 residues long. Germline loops: CDR1 MNHEY, CDR2 SVGAGI. Unmatched junction bases numbered 2, after V lost 4 bases and J lost 1 base. CDR3: CASSSTGGSGNTIYF. The CDR3 coding sequence is TGTGCCAGCAGTTCGACAGGGGGTTCTGGAAACACCATATATTTT.

This chain connects TRBV12-3 or TRBV12-4 to TRBJ1-1; no reliable D call. V was pared by 7 bases and J by 8 bases, with 11 bases between. The CDR3 runs 11 residues. The CDR3 DNA reads TGTGCCAGCACGTTGACGGGGGAAGCTTTCTTT. The encoded protein is CASTLTGEAFF.

The rearrangement joins TRBV14 to TRBJ2-3; D possibly corresponds to TRBD1 (5 bases). V lost 4 bases and J 1 base, leaving 15 bases between the germline ends. Per the germline V gene, CDR1 is SGHDN and CDR2 is FVKESK. This CDR3 has 16 amino acids. The CDR3 spells CASSPPRGRGTDTQYF. The CDR3, as DNA: TGTGCCAGCAGCCCGCCCCGTGGCAGGGGCACAGATACGCAGTATTTT.

The V and J genes are TRBV24-1 and TRBJ1-5, with a weak D call TRBD1 (6 bases). The CDR3 covers 12 residues. Germline CDR1 and CDR2: KGHDR and SFDVKD. V was cut by 1 base and J by 10 bases, with 7 bases left in between. CDR3 sequence: CATSDFRGPQHF. The CDR3 DNA sequence: TGTGCCACCAGTGATTTCAGGGGACCCCAGCATTTT.

The gene calls are TRBV7-2 and TRBJ2-1; 11 positions match TRBD2. CDR1 is SGHTA, CDR2 FQGNSA, per germline. The CDR3 loop spans 16 amino acids. V gave up 0 bases and J gave up 9 bases; unmatched junction bases: 7. The CDR3 sequence: CASSLAGSGGGGEQFF. CDR3 coding DNA: TGTGCCAGCAGCTTAGCAGGTAGCGGGGGGGGTGGTGAGCAGTTCTTC.

The chain joins TRBV28 to TRBJ1-2; D gene unclear. This CDR3 is built from 12 residues. The ends were cut back, 1 base at V and 8 bases at J, with 8 bases in the middle. CDR1 MDHEN and CDR2 SYDVKM come from the germline V gene. The CDR3 DNA reads as TGTGCCAGCAGTTTATCTAGTATCGGCTACACCTTC. Amino acids: CASSLSSIGYTF.

V is TRBV6-5 and J is TRBJ1-3; weak D call: TRBD1 (6 bases). CDR1 MNHEY and CDR2 SVGAGI come from the germline V gene. The CDR3 loop spans 16 amino acids. V dropped 3 bases and J dropped 0 bases, with 12 bases sitting between them. The CDR3 region has the DNA TGTGCCAGCAGTTATAGGGGGATGAACTCTGGAAACACCATATATTTT. Residues: CASSYRGMNSGNTIYF.

The V call is TRBV6-2 or TRBV6-3, the J call TRBJ2-2; TRBD1 agrees at 8 bases. The CDR3 has 15 residues. The germline gives CDR1 MNHEY, CDR2 SVGEGT. J was trimmed by 2 bases and V by 4 bases; bases with no gene match: 3. The CDR3 sequence is CASSSGQGNTGELFF. In nucleotides, the CDR3 is TGTGCCAGCAGTTCCGGACAGGGTAACACCGGGGAGCTGTTTTTT.

The gene calls are TRBV25-1 and TRBJ1-1; D is unresolved. Per germline, CDR1 MGHDK and CDR2 SYGVNS. V was clipped by 2 bases and J by 4 bases, with 5 bases between them. The CDR3 contains 12 residues. The CDR3 DNA reads TGTGCCAGCAGTGAAAGAGGCACTGAAGCTTTCTTT. This translates into CASSERGTEAFF.

This chain uses TRBV30 with TRBJ2-7; 9 nucleotides align to TRBD2. This CDR3 contains 15 residues. The ends lost 2 bases at V and 6 bases at J; junction bases unmatched: 11. Germline loops: CDR1 GTSNPN, CDR2 SVGIG (reference sequence). The CDR3 reads CAWSPLSGLAGEQYF. The CDR3 bases are TGTGCCTGGAGTCCCCTATCGGGACTAGCAGGCGAGCAGTACTTC.

This chain connects TRBV6-5 to TRBJ1-5, with D tentatively TRBD1 (6 bases). Germline loops: CDR1 MNHEY, CDR2 SVGAGI. V was trimmed by 5 bases and J by 6 bases, leaving 14 bases between them. The CDR3 contains 14 residues. The CDR3 sequence: CASSLDRLRQPQHF. The CDR3, as DNA: TGTGCCAGCAGTCTAGACAGGCTTCGTCAGCCCCAGCATTTT.

The chain carries TRBV4-2 and TRBJ1-2; D uncertain. This CDR3 is built from 14 residues. CDR1 is LGHNA and CDR2 is YNFKEQ in the germline V gene. V was cut by 0 bases and J by 2 bases, with 7 bases left in between. CDR3 DNA sequence: TGTGCCAGCAGCCAAGATCCGGGGAACTATGGCTACACCTTC. Protein sequence: CASSQDPGNYGYTF.

The chain links TRBV7-9 to TRBJ2-7; D perhaps matches TRBD1 (5 bases). The germline V gene has CDR1 SEHNR and CDR2 FQNEAQ (reference sequence). The V end lost 7 bases, the J end lost 4 bases, and 17 bases lay between the germline ends. This CDR3 has 14 residues. The CDR3: CASIDSAREYEQYF. The DNA of the CDR3 is TGTGCCAGCATCGACAGTGCGCGCGAGTACGAGCAGTACTTC.

This clone has more than one count but fewer than ten. The genes are TRBV6-6 and TRBJ1-6; D gene unclear. CDR1 is MNHNY and CDR2 is SVGAGI in the germline V gene (reference sequence). V was clipped by 2 bases and J by 6 bases, with 8 bases between them. The CDR3 spans 14 residues. The CDR3 sequence: CASSYGGLNSPLHF. CDR3 DNA: TGTGCCAGCAGTTACGGAGGGCTTAATTCACCCCTCCACTTT.

V usage is TRBV5-4 and J usage is TRBJ1-1; possibly TRBD1 for D (6 bases). V was pared by 4 bases and J by 1 base, with 14 bases between. The CDR3 length is 15 residues. Germline V CDR1 and CDR2: SGHNT, YYREEE (reference sequence). This chain's CDR3 is CASSLGTSSNTEAFF. CDR3 sequence (DNA): TGTGCCAGCAGCCTTGGGACATCCTCGAACACTGAAGCTTTCTTT.

This clone appeared once. The genes are TRBV11-3 and TRBJ2-7, with a possible D match to TRBD1 (6 bases). V gave up 4 bases and J gave up 5 bases, with 9 bases separating them. In germline, CDR1 is SGHNT, CDR2 YENEEA. CDR3 length equals 12 residues. This CDR3 reads CASSSGTNEQYF. The CDR3 bases are TGTGCCAGCAGCTCCGGGACAAACGAGCAGTACTTC.

The gene calls are TRBV7-3 and TRBJ2-2, with TRBD1 as a possible D gene (5 bases). The germline V gene has CDR1 SGHTA and CDR2 FQGTGA. Trimming pared 7 bases from V and 1 base from J, leaving 7 bases between. The CDR3 is 13 amino acids. In DNA, the CDR3 is TGTGCCAGCACTCAGGGGAACACCGGGGAGCTGTTTTTT. It encodes CASTQGNTGELFF. The full variable domain, in which reference TRBV7-3 and TRBJ2-2 provide the parts outside the CDR3, is GAGVSQTPSNKVTEKGKYVELRCDPISGHTALYWYRQSLGQGPEFLIYFQGTGAADDSGLPNDRFFAVRPEGSVSTLKIQRTERGDSAVYLCASTQGNTGELFFGEGSRLTVL.

The CDR3 region has the DNA TGTGCCAGCAGCTCGTTTGGCCAGGCAACCTACGAGCAGTACTTC. This sequence encodes CASSSFGQATYEQYF. This rearrangement joins TRBV7-9 to TRBJ2-7; D unresolved. This CDR3 comprises 15 residues. With 4 bases removed from V and 2 bases from J, the gap between germline ends came to 15 bases. Germline V gene lookup returns CDR1 SEHNR and CDR2 FQNEAQ (reference sequence).

In this sample, this clone turned up a few times. J is TRBJ1-1 and V is TRBV19; 8 nucleotides line up with TRBD1. The CDR3 spans 15 residues. Germline V gene sequence: CDR1 LNHDA, CDR2 SQIVND (reference sequence). Trimming at V came to 6 bases and at J to 3 bases, leaving 9 bases not matched to a gene. The CDR3 protein is CASRRQGNRDTEAFF. The CDR3 DNA sequence: TGTGCCAGTAGAAGACAGGGGAATCGTGACACTGAAGCTTTCTTT.

The V call is TRBV11-2, the J call TRBJ2-1; tentatively, D is TRBD2 (5 bases). This CDR3 region has 16 residues. V was pared by 0 bases and J by 10 bases, with 19 bases between. The V gene's germline CDR1 is SGHAT and CDR2 FQNNGV. The CDR3 here is CASSLDFYDGIAEQFF. The CDR3 DNA reads as TGTGCCAGCAGCTTAGATTTTTATGACGGGATCGCGGAGCAGTTCTTC.

The J gene is TRBJ2-3, the V gene TRBV6-4; TRBD2 matches at 11 bases. Germline V gene sequence: CDR1 MRHNA, CDR2 SNTAGT. The CDR3 length is 14 residues. V dropped 4 bases and J dropped 4; count of bases not matched to a gene: 1. The CDR3 DNA reads as TGTGCCAGCAGTGTAGCGGGGGGGCCAGATACGCAGTATTTT. Residues: CASSVAGGPDTQYF.

This clone appeared a few times. The DNA of the CDR3 is TGTGCCAGCAGTGAAAGGGCTAGCGCCGGGGAGCTGTTTTTT. Protein: CASSERASAGELFF. The chain has TRBV6-4 and TRBJ2-2; possible D gene TRBD2, 6 bases. The V gene's germline CDR1 is MRHNA and CDR2 SNTAGT. This CDR3 spans 14 amino acids. V shed 3 bases and J shed 6 bases, with 11 bases lying between them.

This chain joins TRBV27 and TRBJ1-2; TRBD1 matches at 10 bases. Germline V CDR1 and CDR2: MNHEY, SMNVEV (reference sequence). Germline trimming cut 5 bases from V and 4 bases from J; bases unmatched to any gene: 10. The CDR3 length is 16 residues. The CDR3 DNA reads TGTGCCAGCAGTCCGGCGGGACAGGGGCGCGCCTATGGCTACACCTTC. The encoded protein is CASSPAGQGRAYGYTF.

V usage is TRBV7-9 and J usage is TRBJ1-2, with D perhaps TRBD1 (6 bases). Germline assignment: CDR1 SEHNR and CDR2 FQNEAQ (reference sequence). CDR3 length equals 16 residues. Trimming shortened V by 5 bases and J by 1 base, and 17 bases separated the two germline ends. Here the CDR3 DNA reads TGTGCCAGCAGCCCCCGGGGGGCAGGGAGTAACTATGGCTACACCTTC. Its translation is CASSPRGAGSNYGYTF.

This clone was found once. The chain carries TRBV4-1 and TRBJ2-7, with D maybe TRBD2 (6 bases). The CDR3 has 16 residues. The germline CDR1 and CDR2 sequences are MGHRA and YSYEKL. Trimming cost V 5 bases and J 2 bases, with 19 bases left between them. The CDR3 DNA is TGCGCCAGCAGCGAAACTCAGGGCGGGGCCCCCTACGAGCAGTACTTC. Translation gives CASSETQGGAPYEQYF.